Below are 6 T cell receptor beta chains sequenced from a single sample in a study of shared clonotypes between healthy human individuals (dated by TCRdb to 2020 to 2022). Receptors were amplified or captured by the immunoSEQ multiplex PCR assay. Not all clones reach the TCRdb copy of this immuneACCESS table, which keeps in-frame sequences only. Checked studies attribute under half of the gap to unresolved V genes and leave the rest unexplained. The sample data list around 500,000 clones, and 76% of these were observed just once. Under 15% of the sample belongs to the ten largest clones. The sample taken for sequencing was PBMCs. Receptors originate from a woman aged 40 to 49 in good health. Some clones in this sample may be carry-over from other donors' samples.

This clone came up many times. The V and J genes are TRBV7-2 and TRBJ2-3; 12 nucleotides line up with TRBD2. The CDR3 covers 14 residues. The V gene's germline CDR1 is SGHTA and CDR2 FQGNSA. The V segment lost 4 bases and the J segment 7 bases; nucleotides outside the gene matches: 3. The DNA of the CDR3 is TGTGCCAGCAGCTCTAGCGGGAGGGGGAATACGCAGTATTTT. It specifies CASSSSGRGNTQYF.

The chain has TRBV5-1 and TRBJ1-2; TRBD1 is a possible D gene (5 bases). Germline values: CDR1 SGHRS, CDR2 YFSETQ. The CDR3 runs to 14 residues. The V and J ends lost 3 bases and 6 bases respectively, with 15 bases between them. Here the CDR3 reads CASSWSGGGNGYTF. The CDR3 DNA is TGCGCCAGCAGCTGGTCCGGGGGAGGCAATGGCTACACCTTC. Filled out from reference TRBV5-1 and TRBJ1-2, the complete variable domain reads KAGVTQTPRYLIKTRGQQVTLSCSPISGHRSVSWYQQTPGQGLQFLFEYFSETQRNKGNFPGRFSGRQFSNSRSEMNVSTLELGDSALYLCASSWSGGGNGYTFGSGTRLTVV.

The rearrangement links TRBV25-1 to TRBJ2-7; D perhaps matches TRBD2 (6 bases). Trimming stripped 3 bases from V and 6 bases from J, with 15 bases between. This CDR3 has 14 amino acids. The germline CDR1 and CDR2 sequences are MGHDK and SYGVNS. The CDR3 is CASSDPQDGGEQYF. The CDR3 DNA is TGTGCCAGCAGTGATCCTCAGGACGGGGGCGAGCAGTACTTC.

The chain joins TRBV10-1 to TRBJ2-3; D gene uncertain. V lost 4 bases and J lost 1, with 6 bases in between. The CDR3 is 13 amino acids. The germline CDR1 and CDR2 sequences are WNHNN and SYGVQD (reference sequence). CDR3 sequence: CASSVTRTDTQYF. In nucleotides, the CDR3 is TGCGCCAGCAGTGTGACGCGCACAGATACGCAGTATTTT.

The rearrangement links TRBV11-2 to TRBJ2-1; 8 bases are shared with TRBD2. The V gene end was trimmed by 2 bases and the J gene end by 4 bases; junction bases not matched to a gene: 7. The CDR3 totals 16 residues. Germline V gives CDR1 SGHAT, CDR2 FQNNGV. CDR3 in amino acids: CASSLRAGGFYNEQFF. DNA of the CDR3: TGTGCCAGCAGCTTAAGGGCGGGAGGTTTTTACAATGAGCAGTTCTTC.

The chain employs TRBV30 and TRBJ1-2; the match to TRBD1 covers 8 bases. J was trimmed by 1 base and V by 4 bases; bases with no gene match: 17. CDR1 is GTSNPN, CDR2 SVGIG, per germline (reference sequence). CDR3 length: 18 amino acids. CDR3 nucleotide sequence: TGTGCCTGGAAGAAGAACAGGGGGTTTCAGTATGGTAACTATGGCTACACCTTC. Residues: CAWKKNRGFQYGNYGYTF.